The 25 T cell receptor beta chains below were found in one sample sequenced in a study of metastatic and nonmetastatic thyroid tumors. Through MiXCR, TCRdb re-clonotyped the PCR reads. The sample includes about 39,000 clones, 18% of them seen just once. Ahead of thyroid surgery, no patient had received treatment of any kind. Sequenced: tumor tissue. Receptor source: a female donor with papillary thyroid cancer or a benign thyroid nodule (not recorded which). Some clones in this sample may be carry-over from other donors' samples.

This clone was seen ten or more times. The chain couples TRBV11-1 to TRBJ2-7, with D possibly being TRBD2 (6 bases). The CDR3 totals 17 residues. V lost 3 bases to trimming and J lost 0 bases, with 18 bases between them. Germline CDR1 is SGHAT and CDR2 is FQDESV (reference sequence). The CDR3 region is CASSFAYRGGASYEQYF. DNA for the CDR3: TGTGCCAGCAGCTTTGCCTACAGAGGAGGGGCCTCCTACGAGCAGTACTTC.

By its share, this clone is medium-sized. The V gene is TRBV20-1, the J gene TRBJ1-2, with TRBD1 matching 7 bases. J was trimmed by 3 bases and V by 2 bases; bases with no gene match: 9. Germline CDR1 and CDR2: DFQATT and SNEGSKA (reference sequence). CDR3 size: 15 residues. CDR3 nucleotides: TGCAGTGCTAGAAACCCCGGGACAGTAGACTATGGCTACACCTTC. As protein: CSARNPGTVDYGYTF.

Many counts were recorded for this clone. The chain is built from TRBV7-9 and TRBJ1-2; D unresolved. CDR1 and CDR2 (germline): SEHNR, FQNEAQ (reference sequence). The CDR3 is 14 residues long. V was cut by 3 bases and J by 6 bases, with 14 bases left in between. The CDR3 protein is CASSLAGFGDGYTF. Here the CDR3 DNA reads TGTGCCAGCAGCTTGGCGGGTTTTGGAGATGGCTACACCTTC.

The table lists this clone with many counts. The CDR3 region is CASSAAGTGGNEQYF. The CDR3 DNA follows: TGCGCCAGCAGTGCAGCCGGGACAGGGGGCAACGAGCAGTACTTC. The rearrangement joins TRBV10-2 to TRBJ2-7; 12 bases fit TRBD1. CDR3 length: 15 amino acids. Germline CDR1 WSHSY, CDR2 SAAADI. J gave up 5 bases and V 4 bases, and 6 bases lay outside the gene matches.

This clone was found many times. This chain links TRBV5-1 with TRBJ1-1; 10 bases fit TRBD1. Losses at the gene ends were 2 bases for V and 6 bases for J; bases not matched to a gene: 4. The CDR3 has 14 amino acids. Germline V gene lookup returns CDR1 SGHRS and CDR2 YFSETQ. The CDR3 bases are TGCGCCAGCAGCTTACTTGGACAGGGGGCTGAAGCTTTCTTT. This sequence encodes CASSLLGQGAEAFF.

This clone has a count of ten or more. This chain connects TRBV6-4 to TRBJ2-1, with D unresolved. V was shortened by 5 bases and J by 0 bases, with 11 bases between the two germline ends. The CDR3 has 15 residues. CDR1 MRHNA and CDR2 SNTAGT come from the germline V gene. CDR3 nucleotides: TGTGCCAGCAGTCCCAATCCTAGCTCCTACAATGAGCAGTTCTTC. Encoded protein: CASSPNPSSYNEQFF.

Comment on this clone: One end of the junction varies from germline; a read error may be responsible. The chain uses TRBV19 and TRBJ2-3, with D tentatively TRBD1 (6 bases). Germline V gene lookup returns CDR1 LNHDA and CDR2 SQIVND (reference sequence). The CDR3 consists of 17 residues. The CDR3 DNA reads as TGTGCCTGTAGCCCCGGGTCTGGGACACGGGGCAGGGATACGCAGTATTTT. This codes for CACSPGSGTRGRDTQYF.

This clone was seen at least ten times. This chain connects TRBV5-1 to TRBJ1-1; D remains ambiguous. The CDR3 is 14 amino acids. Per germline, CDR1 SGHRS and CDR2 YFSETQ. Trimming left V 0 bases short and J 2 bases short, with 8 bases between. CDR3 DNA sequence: TGCGCCAGCAGCTTGGTACAGACCAACACTGAAGCTTTCTTT. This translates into CASSLVQTNTEAFF.

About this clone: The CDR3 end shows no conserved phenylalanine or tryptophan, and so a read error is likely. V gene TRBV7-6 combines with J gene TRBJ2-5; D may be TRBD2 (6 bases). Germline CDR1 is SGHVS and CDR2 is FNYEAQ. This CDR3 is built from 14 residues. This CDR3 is CASSLGGGQETQYS. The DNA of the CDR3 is TGTGCCAGTAGCTTGGGTGGGGGGCAAGAGACCCAGTACTCC.

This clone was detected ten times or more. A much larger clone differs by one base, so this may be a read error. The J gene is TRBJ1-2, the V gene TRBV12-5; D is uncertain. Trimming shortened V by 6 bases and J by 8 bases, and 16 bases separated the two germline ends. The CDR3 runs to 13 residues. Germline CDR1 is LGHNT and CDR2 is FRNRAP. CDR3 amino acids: CASGKAGREGYTF. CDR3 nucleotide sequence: TGTGCTAGTGGAAAGGCAGGCCGAGAGGGCTACACCTTC.

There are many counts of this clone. CDR3 bases: TGTGCCAGCTCATCGGGACGGGCCACTGAAGCTTTCTTT. Protein sequence: CASSSGRATEAFF. The chain couples TRBV18 to TRBJ1-1, with a weak D call TRBD1 (5 bases). CDR3 length equals 13 residues. The V end was cut by 5 bases, the J end by 4 bases, with 11 bases between. The germline CDR1 and CDR2 sequences are KGHSH and LQKENI.

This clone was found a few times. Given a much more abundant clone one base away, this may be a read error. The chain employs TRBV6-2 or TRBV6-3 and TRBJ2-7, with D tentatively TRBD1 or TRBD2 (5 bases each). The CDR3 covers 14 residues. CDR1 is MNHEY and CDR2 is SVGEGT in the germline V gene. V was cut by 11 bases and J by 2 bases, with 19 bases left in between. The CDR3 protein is CAGMQPGLPYEQYF. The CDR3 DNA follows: TGTGCCGGCATGCAGCCGGGGCTCCCCTACGAGCAGTACTTC.

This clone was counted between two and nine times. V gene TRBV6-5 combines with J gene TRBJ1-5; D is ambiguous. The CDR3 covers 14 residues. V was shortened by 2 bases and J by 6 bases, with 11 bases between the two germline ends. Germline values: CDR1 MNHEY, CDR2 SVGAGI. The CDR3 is CASSYPCGGQPQHF. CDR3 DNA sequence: TGTGCCAGCAGTTACCCCTGCGGCGGTCAGCCCCAGCATTTT.

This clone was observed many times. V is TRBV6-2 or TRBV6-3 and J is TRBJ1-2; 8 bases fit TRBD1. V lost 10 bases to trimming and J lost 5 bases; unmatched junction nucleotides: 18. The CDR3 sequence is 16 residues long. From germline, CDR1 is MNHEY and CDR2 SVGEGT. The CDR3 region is CATIPAGQGAIYGYTF. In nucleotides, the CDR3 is TGTGCCACCATCCCGGCTGGCCAGGGGGCTATTTATGGCTACACCTTC.

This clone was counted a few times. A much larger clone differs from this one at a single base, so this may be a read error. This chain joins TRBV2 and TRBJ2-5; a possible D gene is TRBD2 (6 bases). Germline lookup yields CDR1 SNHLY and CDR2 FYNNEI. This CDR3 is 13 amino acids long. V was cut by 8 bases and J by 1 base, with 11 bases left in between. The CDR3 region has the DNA TGTGCCAGCTCGGGACTGTCCCAAGAGACCCAGTACTTC. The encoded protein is CASSGLSQETQYF. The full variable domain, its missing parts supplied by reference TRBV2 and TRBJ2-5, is EPEVTQTPSHQVTQMGQEVILRCVPISNHLYFYWYRQILGQKVEFLVSFYNNEISEKSEIFDDQFSVERPDGSNFTLKIRSTKLEDSAMYFCASSGLSQETQYFGPGTRLLVL.

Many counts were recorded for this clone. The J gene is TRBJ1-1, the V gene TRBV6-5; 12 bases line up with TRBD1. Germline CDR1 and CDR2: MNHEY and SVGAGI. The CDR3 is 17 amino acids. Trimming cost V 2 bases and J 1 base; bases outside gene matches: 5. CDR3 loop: CASSYGTGGSGNTEAFF. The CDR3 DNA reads TGTGCCAGCAGTTACGGGACAGGGGGCTCTGGGAACACTGAAGCTTTCTTT.

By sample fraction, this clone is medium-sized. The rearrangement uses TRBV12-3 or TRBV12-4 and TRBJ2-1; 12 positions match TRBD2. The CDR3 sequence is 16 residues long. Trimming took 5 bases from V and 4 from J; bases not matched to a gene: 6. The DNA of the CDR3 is TGTGCCAGCAGTCGCGGACTAGCGGGACATTACAATGAGCAGTTCTTC. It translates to CASSRGLAGHYNEQFF.

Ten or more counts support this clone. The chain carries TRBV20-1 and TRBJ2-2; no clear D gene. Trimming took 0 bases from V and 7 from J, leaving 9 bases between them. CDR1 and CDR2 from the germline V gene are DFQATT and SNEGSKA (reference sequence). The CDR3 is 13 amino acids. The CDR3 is CSARDYSLGELFF. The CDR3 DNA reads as TGCAGTGCTAGAGATTATTCGCTCGGGGAGCTGTTTTTT.

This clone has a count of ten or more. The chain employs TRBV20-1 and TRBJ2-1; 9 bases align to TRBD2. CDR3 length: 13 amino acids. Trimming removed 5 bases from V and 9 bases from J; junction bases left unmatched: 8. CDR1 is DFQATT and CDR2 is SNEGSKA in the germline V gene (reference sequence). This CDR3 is CSAGKREAGEQFF. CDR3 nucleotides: TGCAGTGCTGGTAAGCGGGAGGCTGGTGAGCAGTTCTTC.

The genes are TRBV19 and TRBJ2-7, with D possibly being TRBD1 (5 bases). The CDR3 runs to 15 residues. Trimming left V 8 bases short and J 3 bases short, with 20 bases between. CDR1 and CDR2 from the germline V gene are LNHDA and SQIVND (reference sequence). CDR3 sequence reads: CASHVGPGRHYEQYF. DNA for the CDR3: TGTGCCAGTCATGTGGGGCCCGGTAGGCACTACGAGCAGTACTTC.

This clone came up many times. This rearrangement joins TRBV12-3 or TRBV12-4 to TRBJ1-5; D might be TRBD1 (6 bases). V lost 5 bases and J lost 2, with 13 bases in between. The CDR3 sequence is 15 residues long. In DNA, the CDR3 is TGTGCCAGCAGTCCAGGGGCTGGAGGCAATCAGCCCCAGCATTTT. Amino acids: CASSPGAGGNQPQHF.

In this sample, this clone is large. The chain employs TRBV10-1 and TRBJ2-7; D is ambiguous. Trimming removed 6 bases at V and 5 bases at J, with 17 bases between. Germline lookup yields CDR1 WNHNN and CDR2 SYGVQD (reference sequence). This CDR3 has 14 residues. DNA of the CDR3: TGCGCCAGCAGCCCTAACCCCGGAATCCACGAGCAGTACTTC. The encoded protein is CASSPNPGIHEQYF.

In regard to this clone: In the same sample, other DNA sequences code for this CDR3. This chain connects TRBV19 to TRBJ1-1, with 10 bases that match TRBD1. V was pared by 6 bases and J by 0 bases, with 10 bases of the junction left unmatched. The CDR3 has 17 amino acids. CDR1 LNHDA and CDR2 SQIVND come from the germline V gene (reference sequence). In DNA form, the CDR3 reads TGTGCCAGTAGACCCCGGGACAGGGGCGAAATGAACACTGAAGCTTTCTTT. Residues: CASRPRDRGEMNTEAFF.

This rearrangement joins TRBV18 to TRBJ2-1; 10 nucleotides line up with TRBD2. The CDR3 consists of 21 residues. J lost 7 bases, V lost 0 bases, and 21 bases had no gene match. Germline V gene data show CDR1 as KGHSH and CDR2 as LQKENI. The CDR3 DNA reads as TGTGCCAGCTCACCACCGTTCGGAGGGGGCGATGGACTAGCGGACTATAATGAGCAGTTCTTC. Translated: CASSPPFGGGDGLADYNEQFF.

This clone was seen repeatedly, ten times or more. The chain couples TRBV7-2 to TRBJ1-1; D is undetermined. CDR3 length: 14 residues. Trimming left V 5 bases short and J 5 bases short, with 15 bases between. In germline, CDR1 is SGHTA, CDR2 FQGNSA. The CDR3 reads CASSRSARVTEAFF. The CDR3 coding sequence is TGTGCCAGCAGCCGATCAGCACGTGTAACTGAAGCTTTCTTT.